This T cell receptor (beta chain) was sequenced during a study of neurological immune-mediated disorders. TCRdb processed the 5' RACE reads anew with MiXCR; each CDR3 protein has one entry. The sample has 30,000 to 45,000 distinct CDR3 sequences, around a tenth seen once. Findings of the study overall: Across subjects, expanded clones had no CDR3 amino acid sequences in common, pointing to private repertoires in all groups.

Use was made of roughly 980,000 CD4+ or CD8+ T cells in sorted libraries. With V trimmed by 3 bases and J by 1 base, 3 bases remained unmatched. Germline values: CDR1 SGHTA, CDR2 FQGNSA. The CDR3 totals 15 residues. This clonotype was observed many times. Its antigen remains unknown. The sequence derives from a woman aged 30 to 39 with HTLV-1-associated myelopathy (HAM/TSP). The rearrangement joins TRBV7-2 to TRBJ2-3; TRBD2 agrees at 8 bases. The sequenced sample was CD4+ T cells from blood. The CDR3 coding sequence is TGTGCCAGCAGCTTTCTCGGGGGGGGCACAGATACGCAGTATTTT. It translates to CASSFLGGGTDTQYF.